The 28 T cell receptor beta chains below were found in one sample sequenced in a study of cytomegalovirus exposure and HLA in healthy donors. Method: immunoSEQ multiplex PCR; TCRdb's copy keeps in-frame clones and lacks some. The table has some 290,000 clones, roughly 88% seen once. Sequencing was performed on PBMCs. The receptor source for this set is a man aged 25-45 years in good health and CMV-seronegative.

The rearrangement uses TRBV12-5 and TRBJ2-1, with 12 bases matching TRBD1. CDR1 and CDR2 (germline): LGHNT, FRNRAP. The CDR3 consists of 15 residues. V dropped 3 bases and J dropped 7; count of bases not matched to a gene: 4. CDR3 nucleotide sequence: TGTGCTAGTGGTTTAGGGACAGGGGGCACGAATGAGCAGTTCTTC. Translated, it gives CASGLGTGGTNEQFF.

This chain joins TRBV18 and TRBJ1-2, with TRBD1 identical over 7 bases. The CDR3 spans 13 residues. The V gene's germline CDR1 is KGHSH and CDR2 LQKENI. The V and J ends lost 7 bases and 7 bases, in that order; junction bases with no gene match: 9. CDR3 sequence (DNA): TGTGCCAGCTTGAGGACAGGACTCATTGGCTACACCTTC. Amino acids: CASLRTGLIGYTF.

The V call is TRBV27, the J call TRBJ1-6; 10 bases match TRBD1. V lost 5 bases and J lost 5; bases outside the gene matches: 9. This CDR3 has 17 residues. The germline V gene has CDR1 MNHEY and CDR2 SMNVEV (reference sequence). In nucleotides, the CDR3 is TGTGCCAGCAGTGTAAGACAGGGGGCATCGAATAATTCACCCCTCCACTTT. It is translated as CASSVRQGASNNSPLHF.

The CDR3 sequence: CASSSDRRDTEAFF. The DNA for the CDR3 is TGTGCCAGCAGCTCGGACAGGAGGGACACTGAAGCTTTCTTT. The chain joins TRBV5-8 to TRBJ1-1; 7 nucleotides match TRBD1. CDR3 length: 14 residues. V trimming: 3 bases; J trimming: 3 bases; junction bases outside the gene matches: 5. Germline V lookup: CDR1 SGHTS, CDR2 YDEGEE.

This sequence joins TRBV19 and TRBJ1-1, with a weak D call TRBD1 (5 bases). The germline V and J ends were trimmed by 11 bases and 5 bases, with 18 bases remaining between them. The V gene's germline CDR1 is LNHDA and CDR2 SQIVND (reference sequence). This CDR3 is 13 amino acids long. The chain's CDR3 is CASRPRAGTEAFF. The DNA for the CDR3 is TGTGCCTCCCGGCCCAGGGCGGGGACTGAAGCTTTCTTT.

The chain recombines TRBV19 with TRBJ2-7; D ambiguous. The V end was cut by 0 bases, the J end by 6 bases, with 9 bases between. The CDR3 is made up of 13 amino acids. Germline assignment: CDR1 LNHDA and CDR2 SQIVND (reference sequence). This CDR3 reads CASSIDPGSEQYF. The CDR3 DNA reads TGTGCCAGTAGTATAGATCCCGGGTCCGAGCAGTACTTC.

This chain links TRBV5-1 with TRBJ2-1, with D unclear. V was shortened by 6 bases and J by 6 bases, with 10 bases between the two germline ends. There are 12 residues in the CDR3. Germline CDR1 and CDR2: SGHRS and YFSETQ. This chain's CDR3 is CASNNLGNEQFF. CDR3 DNA: TGCGCCAGCAACAACCTTGGCAATGAGCAGTTCTTC.

The V gene is TRBV7-9, the J gene TRBJ2-1, with 7 positions matching TRBD2. V lost 3 bases to trimming and J lost 8 bases; unmatched junction nucleotides: 1. This CDR3 comprises 12 residues. The V gene's germline CDR1 is SEHNR and CDR2 FQNEAQ (reference sequence). For the CDR3, the DNA is TGTGCCAGCAGCTTGGGGAGGGATGAGCAGTTCTTC. Translated, it gives CASSLGRDEQFF. Full variable domain (remainder filled in from reference TRBV7-9 and TRBJ2-1): DTGVSQNPRHKITKRGQNVTFRCDPISEHNRLYWYRQTLGQGPEFLTYFQNEAQLEKSRLLSDRFSAERPKGSFSTLEIQRTEQGDSAMYLCASSLGRDEQFFGPGTRLTVL.

This chain uses TRBV9 with TRBJ1-6; D uncertain. Germline V lookup: CDR1 SGDLS, CDR2 YYNGEE. This CDR3 spans 19 amino acids. Trimming removed 4 bases from V and 9 bases from J, with 29 bases in between. CDR3 in amino acids: CASSSRPNLGHKEGSPLHF. DNA for the CDR3: TGTGCCAGCAGCTCCCGCCCGAACCTGGGCCACAAAGAGGGTTCACCCCTCCACTTT.

This chain joins TRBV19 and TRBJ2-2, with D tentatively TRBD2 (6 bases). V shed 5 bases and J shed 4 bases, with 14 bases lying between them. This CDR3 comprises 15 residues. CDR1 LNHDA and CDR2 SQIVND come from the germline V gene (reference sequence). Here the CDR3 DNA reads TGTGCCAGTAGTTCCGGGACTCGGGGCACCGGGGAGCTGTTTTTT. Its translation is CASSSGTRGTGELFF. Using reference TRBV19 and TRBJ2-2 for the parts outside the CDR3, the full variable domain is DGGITQSPKYLFRKEGQNVTLSCEQNLNHDAMYWYRQDPGQGLRLIYYSQIVNDFQKGDIAEGYSVSREKKESFPLTVTSAQKNPTAFYLCASSSGTRGTGELFFGEGSRLTVL.

The J gene is TRBJ1-1, the V gene TRBV4-3, with D unresolved. Germline lookup yields CDR1 LGHNA and CDR2 YSLEER. The CDR3 extends over 16 amino acids. The V end lost 0 bases, the J end lost 3 bases, and 14 bases lay between the germline ends. The CDR3 here is CASSQETWTEDTEAFF. Written as DNA, the CDR3 is TGCGCCAGCAGCCAAGAGACGTGGACTGAGGACACTGAAGCTTTCTTT.

V gene TRBV27 combines with J gene TRBJ2-7; a possible D gene is TRBD1 (6 bases). CDR3 size: 14 residues. CDR1 MNHEY and CDR2 SMNVEV come from the germline V gene (reference sequence). V gave up 1 base and J gave up 1 base, with 8 bases separating them. The CDR3 coding sequence is TGTGCCAGCAGTTTATGGACAGATTCCTACGAGCAGTACTTC. It encodes CASSLWTDSYEQYF.

The chain has TRBV19 and TRBJ2-7; 8 nucleotides match TRBD1. With 4 bases clipped from V and 5 bases from J, the junction kept 13 bases outside the gene matches. This CDR3 spans 16 amino acids. Germline V gives CDR1 LNHDA, CDR2 SQIVND (reference sequence). As DNA, the CDR3 is TGTGCCAGTAGTAGCAGGGGGCTAGCGTCATCCAACGAGCAGTACTTC. Its protein product is CASSSRGLASSNEQYF. Based on the CDR3 plus reference TRBV19 and TRBJ2-7, the full variable domain is DGGITQSPKYLFRKEGQNVTLSCEQNLNHDAMYWYRQDPGQGLRLIYYSQIVNDFQKGDIAEGYSVSREKKESFPLTVTSAQKNPTAFYLCASSSRGLASSNEQYFGPGTRLTVT.

The rearrangement links TRBV19 to TRBJ2-1, with D maybe TRBD1 (7 bases). This CDR3 contains 15 residues. V lost 7 bases, J lost 0 bases, and 13 bases lay in between. Per the germline V gene, CDR1 is LNHDA and CDR2 is SQIVND (reference sequence). The CDR3 DNA reads as TGTGCCAGTATGGGGGGACAGTACTCCTACAATGAGCAGTTCTTC. It yields the protein CASMGGQYSYNEQFF.

The chain carries TRBV18 and TRBJ1-4; D is unresolved. Germline V gives CDR1 KGHSH, CDR2 LQKENI. V was clipped by 4 bases and J by 8 bases, with 8 bases between them. The CDR3 is made up of 12 amino acids. CDR3 amino acids: CASSREGEKLFF. The CDR3 coding sequence is TGTGCCAGCTCACGGGAGGGAGAAAAACTGTTTTTT.

This clone was found once. The chain joins TRBV29-1 to TRBJ2-2; 10 bases are shared with TRBD2. Germline-derived CDR1 and CDR2 are SQVTM and ANQGSEA. This CDR3 contains 17 residues. V lost 3 bases, J lost 2 bases, and 9 bases stayed unmatched. CDR3 sequence (DNA): TGCAGCGTTGAGTTGCTAGCGGGGGACCTAAACACCGGGGAGCTGTTTTTT. Translating it yields CSVELLAGDLNTGELFF.

The genes are TRBV4-3 and TRBJ1-3; no clear D. The CDR3 runs 16 residues. V was pared by 0 bases and J by 0 bases, with 9 bases between. The V gene's germline CDR1 is LGHNA and CDR2 YSLEER. The CDR3 coding sequence is TGCGCCAGCAGCCAAGATGACGGGAGCTCTGGAAACACCATATATTTT. This sequence encodes CASSQDDGSSGNTIYF.

The gene calls are TRBV4-1 and TRBJ2-1, with 7 bases aligning to TRBD2. CDR3 size: 17 residues. Per germline, CDR1 MGHRA and CDR2 YSYEKL. V trimming: 4 bases; J trimming: 2 bases; junction bases outside the gene matches: 11. The CDR3 sequence: CASSLYGAGETYNEQFF. Written as DNA, the CDR3 is TGCGCCAGCAGCCTTTACGGGGCGGGGGAGACCTACAATGAGCAGTTCTTC.

This clone was counted a few times. The chain uses TRBV6-1 and TRBJ1-5; TRBD1 matches 7 bases. This CDR3 is built from 15 residues. The V segment lost 10 bases and the J segment 0 bases; nucleotides outside the gene matches: 9. CDR1 is MNHNS, CDR2 SASEGT, per germline. The chain's CDR3 is CAINRDSNSNQPQHF. CDR3 nucleotide sequence: TGTGCCATCAACCGGGACAGCAATAGCAATCAGCCCCAGCATTTT.

J is TRBJ1-4 and V is TRBV5-4; tentatively, D is TRBD1 (6 bases). Germline lookup yields CDR1 SGHNT and CDR2 YYREEE (reference sequence). The ends were cut back, 3 bases at V and 0 bases at J, with 15 bases in the middle. The CDR3 contains 17 residues. The CDR3 region has the DNA TGTGCCAGCAGCTCGGCCACTTCAGGGGCAACTAATGAAAAACTGTTTTTT. This gives the protein CASSSATSGATNEKLFF.

V and J are TRBV5-6 and TRBJ1-5; the D is unclear. V was shortened by 2 bases and J by 0 bases, with 9 bases between the two germline ends. The germline V gene encodes CDR1 SGHDT and CDR2 YYEEEE. The CDR3 contains 15 residues. DNA of the CDR3: TGTGCCAGCAGCTTATACTCGTATAGCAATCAGCCCCAGCATTTT. It encodes CASSLYSYSNQPQHF.

This chain links TRBV6-5 with TRBJ1-4; no clear D gene. Trimming shortened V by 2 bases and J by 8 bases, and 9 bases separated the two germline ends. Germline-derived CDR1 and CDR2 are MNHEY and SVGAGI. This CDR3 spans 13 amino acids. The CDR3 loop is CASSYTLGEKLFF. As DNA, the CDR3 is TGTGCCAGCAGTTACACGCTTGGCGAAAAACTGTTTTTT.

This clone was observed once. This chain joins TRBV7-9 and TRBJ2-7; D might be TRBD1 (6 bases). The CDR3 length is 14 residues. V gave up 4 bases and J gave up 6 bases, with 16 bases separating them. CDR1 SEHNR and CDR2 FQNEAQ come from the germline V gene (reference sequence). The CDR3 protein is CASSSSQGIPEQYF. CDR3 sequence (DNA): TGTGCCAGCAGCTCCTCACAGGGTATCCCCGAGCAGTACTTC.

This chain connects TRBV12-5 to TRBJ2-3; 7 nucleotides line up with TRBD1. The CDR3 length is 17 residues. Looked up from germline, CDR1 is LGHNT and CDR2 is FRNRAP. The junction had 7 bases not matched to a gene; V was cut back by 0 bases and J by 1 base. The DNA of the CDR3 is TGTGCTAGTGGTTTGGTAGTCGCAGGACAGGGCACAGATACGCAGTATTTT. Translating it yields CASGLVVAGQGTDTQYF.

The V and J genes are TRBV30 and TRBJ2-7; TRBD1 agrees at 10 bases. CDR3 length: 14 residues. Per germline, CDR1 GTSNPN and CDR2 SVGIG (reference sequence). J lost 4 bases, V lost 4 bases, and 7 bases had no gene match. The CDR3 protein is CAWTGDRGLYEQYF. The DNA of the CDR3 is TGTGCCTGGACGGGAGACAGGGGGCTGTACGAGCAGTACTTC.

This chain links TRBV6-6 with TRBJ2-7; 13 positions agree with TRBD2. With 4 bases clipped from V and 6 bases from J, the junction kept 6 bases outside the gene matches. The germline CDR1 and CDR2 sequences are MNHNY and SVGAGI (reference sequence). This CDR3 is built from 15 residues. The CDR3 sequence is CASSSQGLAGCEQYF. As DNA, the CDR3 is TGTGCCAGCAGTTCCCAGGGACTAGCGGGGTGCGAGCAGTACTTC.

The chain employs TRBV29-1 and TRBJ2-2; perhaps TRBD1 as D (6 bases). Germline loops: CDR1 SQVTM, CDR2 ANQGSEA. Deletions cut 6 bases from V and 4 bases from J, with 15 bases between. CDR3 size: 14 residues. The CDR3, as DNA: TGCAGCGTGCTACAGGGTCGTGGCACCGGGGAGCTGTTTTTT. Translated, it gives CSVLQGRGTGELFF.

The chain links TRBV21-1 to TRBJ2-7; the DNA was not compared with TRBD2, the D call given in the table. TRBV21-1 is a pseudogene segment. The CDR3 length is 14 residues. The CDR3 protein is CARQAGSLGYEQYF. The CDR3 DNA is TGTGCCAGGCAAGCCGGGTCCCTCGGGTACGAGCAGTACTTC.